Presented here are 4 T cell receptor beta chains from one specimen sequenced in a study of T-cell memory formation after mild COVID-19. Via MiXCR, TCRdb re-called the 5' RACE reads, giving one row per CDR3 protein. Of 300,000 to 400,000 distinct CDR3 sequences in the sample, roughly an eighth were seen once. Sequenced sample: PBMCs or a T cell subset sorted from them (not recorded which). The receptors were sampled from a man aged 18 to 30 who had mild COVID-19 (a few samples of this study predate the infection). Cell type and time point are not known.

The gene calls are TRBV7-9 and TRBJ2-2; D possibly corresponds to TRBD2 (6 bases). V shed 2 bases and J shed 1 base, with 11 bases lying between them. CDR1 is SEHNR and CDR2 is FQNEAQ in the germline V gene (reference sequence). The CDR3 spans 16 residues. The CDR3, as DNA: TGTGCCAGCAGCTTACGGGGGTTGGAGAACACCGGGGAGCTGTTTTTT. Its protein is CASSLRGLENTGELFF.

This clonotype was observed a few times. The CDR3 DNA reads TGTGCCAGCAGCGTAGAGGCACGACCCGGGGAGCTGTTTTTT. Translation: CASSVEARPGELFF. V is TRBV9 and J is TRBJ2-2, with unresolved D. This CDR3 has 14 amino acids. Trimming removed 0 bases from V and 6 bases from J, with 9 bases in between. CDR1 is SGDLS, CDR2 YYNGEE, per germline.

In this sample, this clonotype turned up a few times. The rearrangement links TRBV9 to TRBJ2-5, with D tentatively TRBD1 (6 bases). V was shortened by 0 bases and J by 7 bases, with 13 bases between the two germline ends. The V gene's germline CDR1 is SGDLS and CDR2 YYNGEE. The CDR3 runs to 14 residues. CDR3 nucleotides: TGTGCCAGCAGCGTAGGGGGGCCGCTGGGGACCCAGTACTTC. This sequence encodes CASSVGGPLGTQYF.

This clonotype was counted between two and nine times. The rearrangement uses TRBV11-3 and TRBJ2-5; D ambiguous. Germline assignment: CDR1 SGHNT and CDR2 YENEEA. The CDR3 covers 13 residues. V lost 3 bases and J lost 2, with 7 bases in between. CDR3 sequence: CASSFDIQETQYF. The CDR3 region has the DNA TGTGCCAGCAGCTTTGACATACAAGAGACCCAGTACTTC.